Listed here are 3 T cell receptor beta chains from one sample, sequenced in a study of shared clonotypes between healthy human individuals. Assay: immunoSEQ multiplex PCR; the TCRdb copy retains only in-frame clones and omits some. The table records about 340,000 clones, over 70% of them present only once. The sequencing sample was made of memory CD4+ T cells sorted from blood. Subset denoted: CD45RA-negative fraction. These receptors all come from a man aged 25 to 40 in good health.

The J gene is TRBJ2-2, the V gene TRBV5-6, with D uncertain. V lost 0 bases and J 4 bases, leaving 4 bases between the germline ends. In germline, CDR1 is SGHDT, CDR2 YYEEEE. The CDR3 totals 13 residues. CDR3 DNA sequence: TGTGCCAGCAGCTTGGGCACCACCGGGGAGCTGTTTTTT. It specifies CASSLGTTGELFF.

Here the CDR3 DNA reads TGCAGTGCCTCCAGACAACGCGGGCAGTACTTC. This translates into CSASRQRGQYF. The chain recombines TRBV20-1 with TRBJ2-7; no clear D gene. The V end lost 6 bases, the J end lost 9 bases, and 15 bases lay between the germline ends. CDR3 size: 11 residues. Germline V lookup: CDR1 DFQATT, CDR2 SNEGSKA (reference sequence).

The chain employs TRBV2 and TRBJ2-5; 7 bases agree with TRBD1. The germline V gene encodes CDR1 SNHLY and CDR2 FYNNEI. The J segment lost 0 bases and the V segment lost 5 bases, leaving 9 bases of the junction unmatched. The CDR3 has 16 residues. CDR3 nucleotides: TGTGCCAGCAGTTCACCGGGACAGACGTACCAAGAGACCCAGTACTTC. Protein: CASSSPGQTYQETQYF. Combining the CDR3 with reference TRBV2 and TRBJ2-5 gives the whole variable domain EPEVTQTPSHQVTQMGQEVILRCVPISNHLYFYWYRQILGQKVEFLVSFYNNEISEKSEIFDDQFSVERPDGSNFTLKIRSTKLEDSAMYFCASSSPGQTYQETQYFGPGTRLLVL.